The T cell receptor beta chain under discussion was sequenced for a study of CXCR3-negative and CXCR3-positive naive CD8 T cells. On this clonotype itself: Its target is not known.

CDR1 and CDR2 from the germline V gene are SGHVS and FNYEAQ. The length of the CDR3 is 17 residues. TRB cDNA was prepared as libraries by UMI-labeled 5' RACE. TCRdb reprocessed the 5' RACE reads and stores each CDR3 protein as one record, lacking DNA. The sample table sets out about 58,000 distinct CDR3 sequences. Study conclusions and caveats: Naive cells that were CXCR3-positive had more hydrophobic TRB CDR3s (compared with CXCR3-negative naive cells). Memory cells showed distinct TRBV-TRBJ patterns, while the two naive subsets matched.

Every CD8+ T cell subset underwent triplicate sorting at around 270,000 cells apiece. Source material: naive CXCR3- CD8+ T cells from blood. Subset meaning: CD45RO-CCR7+CD27+CD95- naive CD8+ T cells lacking CXCR3 (TNR3-). This chain joins TRBV7-6 and TRBJ2-1; the TCRdb D gene call, TRBD1, has no DNA to confirm it. The source is a human donor in good health. Some clones in this sample may be carry-over from other donors' samples. CDR3 residues: CASSTGSWGQGYDEQFF.